This entry is about one T cell receptor (beta chain). Treatment meaning: 15 to 20 received Ad26.COV2.S at low or high dose, single or two shots; several received placebo; per-sample allocation not given. Following the first vaccine or placebo injection, samples were taken on day 63. Aged 18-55 years, donor was enrolled in Boston in the early 2020s. The junction had 6 bases not matched to a gene; V was cut back by 2 bases and J by 2 bases. The germline CDR1 and CDR2 sequences are SGDLS and YYNGEE. This CDR3 has 16 residues. The data were taken from a study of Ad26.COV2.S vaccination and SARS-CoV-2 variants. Study background: Dosing was one shot or two shots 56 days apart.

The data were produced by immunoSEQ multiplex PCR, yet TCRdb's version contains in-frame clones alone and is incomplete. The table lists approximately 460,000 clones, roughly nine tenths of them singletons, with 1.7% in the top ten. The rearrangement links TRBV9 to TRBJ2-3; the match to TRBD1 covers 9 bases. The receptor's source is a person between 18 and 59 years old who received the Ad26.COV2.S COVID-19 vaccine or a placebo. The specimen comprised peripheral blood, sampled in a trial of Ad26.COV2.S vaccine versus placebo. The DNA of the CDR3 is TGTGCCAGCAGCGTGGGGACAGGGTTGGACACAGATACGCAGTATTTT. This sequence encodes CASSVGTGLDTDTQYF. Full variable domain (outside the CDR3, taken from reference TRBV9 and TRBJ2-3): DSGVTQTPKHLITATGQRVTLRCSPRSGDLSVYWYQQSLDQGLQFLIQYYNGEERAKGNILERFSAQQFPDLHSELNLSSLELGDSALYFCASSVGTGLDTDTQYFGPGTRLTVL.